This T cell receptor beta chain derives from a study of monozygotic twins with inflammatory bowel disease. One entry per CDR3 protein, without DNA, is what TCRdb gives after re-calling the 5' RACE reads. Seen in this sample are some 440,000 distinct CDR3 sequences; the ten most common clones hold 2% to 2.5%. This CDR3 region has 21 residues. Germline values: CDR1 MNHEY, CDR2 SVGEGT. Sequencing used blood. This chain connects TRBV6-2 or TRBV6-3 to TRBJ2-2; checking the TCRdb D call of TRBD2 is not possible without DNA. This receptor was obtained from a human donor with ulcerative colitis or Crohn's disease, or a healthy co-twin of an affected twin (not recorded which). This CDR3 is CASSAGGGLAGPRKNTGELFF.